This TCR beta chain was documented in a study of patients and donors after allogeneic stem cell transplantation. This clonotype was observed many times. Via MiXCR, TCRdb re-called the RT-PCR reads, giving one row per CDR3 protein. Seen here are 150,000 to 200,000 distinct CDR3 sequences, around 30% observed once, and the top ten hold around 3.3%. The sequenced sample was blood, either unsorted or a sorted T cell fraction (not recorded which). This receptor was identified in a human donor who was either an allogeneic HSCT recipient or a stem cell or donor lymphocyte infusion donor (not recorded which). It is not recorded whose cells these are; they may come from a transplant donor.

For the CDR3, the DNA is TGTGCCAGCAGTCCCTCCGGACAGGGAATCGGTCAGCCCCAGCATTTT. Its translation is CASSPSGQGIGQPQHF. V is TRBV12-3 or TRBV12-4 and J is TRBJ1-5; TRBD1 matches at 8 bases. V trimming: 5 bases; J trimming: 6 bases; junction bases outside the gene matches: 12. The CDR3 spans 16 residues.